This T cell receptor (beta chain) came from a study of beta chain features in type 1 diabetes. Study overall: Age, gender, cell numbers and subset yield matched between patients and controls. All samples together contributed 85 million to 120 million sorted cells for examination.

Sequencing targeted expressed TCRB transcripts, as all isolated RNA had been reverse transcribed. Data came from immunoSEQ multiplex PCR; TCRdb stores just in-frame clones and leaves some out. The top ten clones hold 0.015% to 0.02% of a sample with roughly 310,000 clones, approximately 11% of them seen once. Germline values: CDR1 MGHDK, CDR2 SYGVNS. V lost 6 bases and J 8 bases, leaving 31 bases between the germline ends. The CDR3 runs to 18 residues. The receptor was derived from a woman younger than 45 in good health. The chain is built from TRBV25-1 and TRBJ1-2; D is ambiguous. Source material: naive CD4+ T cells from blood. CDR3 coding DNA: TGTGCCAGCAGCCAAGGACCGGTGAGCTGGTTGGCACCGGGAGGCTACACCTTC. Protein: CASSQGPVSWLAPGGYTF.